What follows are 6 T cell receptor beta chains derived from one specimen sequenced in a study of blood T cell repertoires in COVID-19. The method was immunoSEQ multiplex PCR; TCRdb's version includes in-frame clones alone and lacks a portion of them. The profile covers 26,000 or so clones, with around nine tenths appearing a single time and approximately 15% taken by the ten largest. The sequenced sample consisted of peripheral blood. Receptors originate from a human donor in a cohort sampled during active COVID-19. The donor label of this sample is uncertain.

J is TRBJ1-1 and V is TRBV18; D uncertain. The CDR3 extends over 15 amino acids. V was pared by 3 bases and J by 1 base, with 12 bases between. CDR1 is KGHSH and CDR2 is LQKENI in the germline V gene. CDR3 DNA sequence: TGTGCCAGCTCACCCCAGCGGGGTGGGAACACTGAAGCTTTCTTT. It is translated as CASSPQRGGNTEAFF.

The rearrangement joins TRBV6-5 to TRBJ2-7, with 8 bases aligning to TRBD1. This CDR3 comprises 14 residues. Germline trimming cut 0 bases from V and 2 bases from J; bases unmatched to any gene: 0. The germline V gene has CDR1 MNHEY and CDR2 SVGAGI. The CDR3 protein is CASSYSTGAYEQYF. The CDR3 DNA sequence: TGTGCCAGCAGTTACTCGACAGGGGCCTACGAGCAGTACTTC.

This chain links TRBV7-9 with TRBJ2-2, with TRBD2 matching 7 bases. Germline V gives CDR1 SEHNR, CDR2 FQNEAQ (reference sequence). This CDR3 comprises 15 residues. The junction had 11 bases not matched to a gene; V was cut back by 6 bases and J by 7 bases. The CDR3 nucleotides are TGTGCCAGCAGGGAGGAGAGCGGGGACTACGGGGAGCTGTTTTTT. It encodes CASREESGDYGELFF.

The V gene is TRBV4-1, the J gene TRBJ2-5, with 7 bases lining up with TRBD1. The V segment lost 4 bases and the J segment 4 bases; nucleotides outside the gene matches: 6. CDR1 is MGHRA, CDR2 YSYEKL, per germline. The CDR3 extends over 14 amino acids. CDR3 bases: TGCGCCAGCAGCCCGAACAGGGGACGAGAGACCCAGTACTTC. Its protein is CASSPNRGRETQYF.

The chain links TRBV6-5 to TRBJ2-3; D perhaps matches TRBD1 (6 bases). The germline V gene has CDR1 MNHEY and CDR2 SVGAGI. V was cut by 6 bases and J by 4 bases, with 14 bases left in between. CDR3 length: 14 residues. CDR3: CASRENRDPDTQYF. CDR3 nucleotide sequence: TGTGCCAGCAGAGAGAACAGGGACCCAGATACGCAGTATTTT.

This clone was seen only a few times. The chain carries TRBV14 and TRBJ1-6; tentative D call: TRBD1 (5 bases). Germline lookup yields CDR1 SGHDN and CDR2 FVKESK. The CDR3 contains 14 residues. The germline V and J ends were trimmed by 6 bases and 6 bases, with 12 bases remaining between them. The CDR3 is CASRPGLLNSPLHF. CDR3 sequence (DNA): TGTGCCAGCAGGCCGGGACTCCTTAATTCACCCCTCCACTTT.